This T cell receptor (beta chain) was observed in a study of blood T cell repertoires in COVID-19. Study summary: COVID-19 samples, acute and convalescent, were from the United States, Italy and Spain. Sample material is recorded as cDNA or gDNA derived from T cells, B-cell-depleted T cells, or PBMCs.

Original data processing: Counts of nucleated cells, estimated from reference gene primer amplification, were obtained. The table came from immunoSEQ multiplex PCR; TCRdb's copy has only in-frame clones and leaves some out. That table gives V, J and clone size, and the DNA gave D and trimming. This sample has 450,000 to 500,000 clones; 80% to 90% occur once, and the top ten carry more than 3%. CDR1 and CDR2 (germline): LGHNA, YNFKEQ. The CDR3 totals 14 residues. V was trimmed by 3 bases and J by 3 bases, leaving 9 bases between them. The clonotype was recovered from a human donor in a cohort sampled during active COVID-19. The chain couples TRBV4-2 to TRBJ1-5; the D gene is possibly TRBD1 (5 bases). The sample taken for sequencing was peripheral blood. The chain's CDR3 is CASSHGGNNQPQHF. The CDR3, as DNA: TGTGCCAGCAGCCATGGGGGGAACAATCAGCCCCAGCATTTT.